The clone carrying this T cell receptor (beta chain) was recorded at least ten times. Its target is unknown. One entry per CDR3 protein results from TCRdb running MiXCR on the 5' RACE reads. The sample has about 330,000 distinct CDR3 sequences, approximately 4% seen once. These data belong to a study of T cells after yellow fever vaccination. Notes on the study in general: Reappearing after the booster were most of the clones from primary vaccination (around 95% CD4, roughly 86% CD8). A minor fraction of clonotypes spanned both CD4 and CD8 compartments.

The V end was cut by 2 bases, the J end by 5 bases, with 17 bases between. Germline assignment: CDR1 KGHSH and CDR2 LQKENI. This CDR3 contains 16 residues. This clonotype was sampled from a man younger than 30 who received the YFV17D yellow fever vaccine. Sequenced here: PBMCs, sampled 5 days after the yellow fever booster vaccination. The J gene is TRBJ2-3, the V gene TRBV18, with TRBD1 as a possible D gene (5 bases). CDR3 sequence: CASSPYRQGIGDTQYF. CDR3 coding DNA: TGTGCCAGCTCACCATACAGGCAGGGCATTGGAGATACGCAGTATTTT. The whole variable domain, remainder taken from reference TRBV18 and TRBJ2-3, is NAGVMQNPRHLVRRRGQEARLRCSPMKGHSHVYWYRQLPEEGLKFMVYLQKENIIDESGMPKERFSAEFPKEGPSILRIQQVVRGDSAAYFCASSPYRQGIGDTQYFGPGTRLTVL.